The present T cell receptor (beta chain) was sequenced within a study of T cell changes during pregnancy in multiple sclerosis. V gave up 5 bases and J gave up 10 bases; unmatched junction bases: 2. The length of the CDR3 is 12 residues. CDR1 SGHAT and CDR2 FQNNGV come from the germline V gene. Data came from immunoSEQ multiplex PCR; TCRdb stores just in-frame clones and leaves some out. The repertoire consists of roughly 50,000 clones, with around 90% occurring once and the leading ten covering 0.35% to 0.4%. This clone was detected only once. This TCR derives from a female donor with multiple sclerosis, enrolled in a pregnancy study. The sequencing here drew on CD4+ T cells from peripheral blood mononuclear cells, taken after pregnancy. The rearrangement uses TRBV11-2 and TRBJ1-1, with TRBD1 identical over 12 bases. CDR3 sequence reads: CASSRDRGRAFF. CDR3 nucleotides: TGTGCCAGCAGCCGGGACAGGGGGCGAGCTTTCTTT.